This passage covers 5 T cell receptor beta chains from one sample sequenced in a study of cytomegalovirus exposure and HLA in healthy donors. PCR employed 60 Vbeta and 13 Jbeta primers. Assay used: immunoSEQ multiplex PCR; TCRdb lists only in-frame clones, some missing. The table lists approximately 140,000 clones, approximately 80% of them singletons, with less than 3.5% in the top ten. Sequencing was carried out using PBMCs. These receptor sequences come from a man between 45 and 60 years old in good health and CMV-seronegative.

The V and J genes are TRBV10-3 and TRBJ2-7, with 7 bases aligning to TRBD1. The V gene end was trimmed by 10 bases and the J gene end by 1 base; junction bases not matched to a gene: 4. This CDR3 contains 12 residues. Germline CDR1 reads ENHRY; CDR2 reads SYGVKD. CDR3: CATADRSYEQYF. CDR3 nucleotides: TGTGCCACCGCGGACAGGTCCTACGAGCAGTACTTC.

CDR3 region: CSARQFGELFF. As DNA, the CDR3 is TGCAGTGCTCGACAGTTCGGGGAGCTGTTTTTT. The V call is TRBV20-1, the J call TRBJ2-2; perhaps TRBD1 as D (5 bases). Germline V gene data show CDR1 as DFQATT and CDR2 as SNEGSKA (reference sequence). V was cut by 5 bases and J by 7 bases, with 8 bases left in between. The CDR3 extends over 11 amino acids.

The CDR3, as DNA: TGCGCCAGCAGCTTGGGACAGACCGGTGGTGAAAAACTGTTTTTT. Protein sequence: CASSLGQTGGEKLFF. The chain joins TRBV5-1 to TRBJ1-4, with D perhaps matching TRBD1 (5 bases). V shed 0 bases and J shed 7 bases, with 13 bases lying between them. Looked up from germline, CDR1 is SGHRS and CDR2 is YFSETQ. The CDR3 spans 15 residues.

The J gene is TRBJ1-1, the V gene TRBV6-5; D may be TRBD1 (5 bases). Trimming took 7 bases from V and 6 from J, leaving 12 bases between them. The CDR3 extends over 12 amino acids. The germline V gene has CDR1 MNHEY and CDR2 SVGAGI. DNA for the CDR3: TGTGCCAGCACCTCGACAGAGTCTGAAGCTTTCTTT. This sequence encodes CASTSTESEAFF.

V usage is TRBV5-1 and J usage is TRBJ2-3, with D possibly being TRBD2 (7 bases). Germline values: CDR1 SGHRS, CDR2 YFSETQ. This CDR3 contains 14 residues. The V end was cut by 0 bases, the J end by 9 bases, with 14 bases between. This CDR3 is CASSLEEWGGTQYF. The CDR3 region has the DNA TGCGCCAGCAGCTTGGAGGAGTGGGGGGGCACGCAGTATTTT.